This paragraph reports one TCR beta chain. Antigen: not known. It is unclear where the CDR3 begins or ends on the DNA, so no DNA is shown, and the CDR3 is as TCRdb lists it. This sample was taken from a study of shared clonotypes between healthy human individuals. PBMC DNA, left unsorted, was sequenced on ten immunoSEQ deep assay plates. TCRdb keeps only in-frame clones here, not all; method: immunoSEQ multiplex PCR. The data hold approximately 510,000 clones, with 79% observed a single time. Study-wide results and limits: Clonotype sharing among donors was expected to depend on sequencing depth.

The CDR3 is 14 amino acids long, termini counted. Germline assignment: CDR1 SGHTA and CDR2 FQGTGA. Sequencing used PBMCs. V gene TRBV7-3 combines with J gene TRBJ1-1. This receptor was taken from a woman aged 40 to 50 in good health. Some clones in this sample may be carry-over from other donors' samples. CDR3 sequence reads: CASSFHFGNTEAFF.